What follows describes a single T cell receptor beta chain. Primers: 60 Vbeta forward and 13 Jbeta reverse. Assay: immunoSEQ multiplex PCR; the TCRdb copy retains only in-frame clones and omits some. The sample lists roughly 160,000 clones; approximately 84% were seen once. The data were obtained in a study of cytomegalovirus exposure and HLA in healthy donors. CDR1 is MNHNS and CDR2 is SASEGT in the germline V gene. V lost 3 bases to trimming and J lost 5 bases; unmatched junction nucleotides: 4. The CDR3 covers 14 residues. The origin of this receptor is a man aged 30 to 39 in good health and CMV-seronegative. The sample was PBMCs. The chain joins TRBV6-1 to TRBJ1-2; the match to TRBD1 covers 9 bases. The chain's CDR3 is CASSETQGAYGYTF. The CDR3 DNA reads as TGTGCCAGCAGTGAGACACAGGGGGCGTATGGCTACACCTTC.